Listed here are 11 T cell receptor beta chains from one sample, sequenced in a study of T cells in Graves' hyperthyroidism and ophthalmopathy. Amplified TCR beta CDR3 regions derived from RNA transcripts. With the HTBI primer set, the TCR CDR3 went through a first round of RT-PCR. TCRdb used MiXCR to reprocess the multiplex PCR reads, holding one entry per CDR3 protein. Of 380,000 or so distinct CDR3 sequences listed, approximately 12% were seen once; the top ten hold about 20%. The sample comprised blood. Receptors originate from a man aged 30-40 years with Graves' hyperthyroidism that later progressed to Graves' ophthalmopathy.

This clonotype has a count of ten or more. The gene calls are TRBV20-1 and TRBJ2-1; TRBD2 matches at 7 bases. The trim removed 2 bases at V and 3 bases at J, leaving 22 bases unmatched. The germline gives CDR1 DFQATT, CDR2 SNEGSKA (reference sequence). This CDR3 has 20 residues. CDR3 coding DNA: TGCAGTGCTAGACAACCAAAGCGGGGCATACCCGGTGTGAACTACAATGAGCAGTTCTTC. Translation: CSARQPKRGIPGVNYNEQFF.

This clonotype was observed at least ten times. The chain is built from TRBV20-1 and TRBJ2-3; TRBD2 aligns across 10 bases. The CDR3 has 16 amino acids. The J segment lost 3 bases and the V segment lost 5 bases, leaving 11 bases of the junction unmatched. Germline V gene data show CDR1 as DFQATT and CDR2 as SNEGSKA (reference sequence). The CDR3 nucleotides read TGCAGTGCTGCCTCACTAGCGGGGATAGGGACAGATACGCAGTATTTT. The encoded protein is CSAASLAGIGTDTQYF.

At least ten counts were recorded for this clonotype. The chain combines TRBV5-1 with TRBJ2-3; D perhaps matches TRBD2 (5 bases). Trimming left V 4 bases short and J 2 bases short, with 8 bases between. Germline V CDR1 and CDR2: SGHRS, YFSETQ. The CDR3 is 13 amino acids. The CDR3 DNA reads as TGCGCCAGCAGCGAGCGGTACACAGATACGCAGTATTTT. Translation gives CASSERYTDTQYF. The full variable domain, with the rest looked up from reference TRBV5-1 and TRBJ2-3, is KAGVTQTPRYLIKTRGQQVTLSCSPISGHRSVSWYQQTPGQGLQFLFEYFSETQRNKGNFPGRFSGRQFSNSRSEMNVSTLELGDSALYLCASSERYTDTQYFGPGTRLTVL.

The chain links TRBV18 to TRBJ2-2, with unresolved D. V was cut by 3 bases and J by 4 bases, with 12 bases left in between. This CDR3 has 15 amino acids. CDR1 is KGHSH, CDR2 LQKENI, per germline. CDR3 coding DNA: TGTGCCAGCTCACCGACGACGGAAGCCACCGGGGAGCTGTTTTTT. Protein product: CASSPTTEATGELFF.

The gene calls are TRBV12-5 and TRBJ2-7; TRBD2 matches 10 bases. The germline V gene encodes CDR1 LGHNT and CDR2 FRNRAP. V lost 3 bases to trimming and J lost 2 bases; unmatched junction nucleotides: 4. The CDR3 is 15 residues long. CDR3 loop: CASGFTGTSAYEQYF. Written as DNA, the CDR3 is TGTGCTAGTGGTTTTACCGGGACTAGCGCCTACGAGCAGTACTTC.

The CDR3 reads CARMTLYGYTF. The CDR3, as DNA: TGTGCCAGGATGACTCTCTATGGCTACACCTTC. The rearrangement links TRBV27 to TRBJ1-2; D is unresolved. The V gene lost 9 bases and the J gene lost 4 bases, with 9 bases spanning the gap. Germline V gene lookup returns CDR1 MNHEY and CDR2 SMNVEV (reference sequence). CDR3 length: 11 amino acids.

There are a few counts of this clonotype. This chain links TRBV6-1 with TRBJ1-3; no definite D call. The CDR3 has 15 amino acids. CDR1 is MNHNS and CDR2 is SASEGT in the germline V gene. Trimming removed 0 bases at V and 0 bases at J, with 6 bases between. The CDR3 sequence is CASSEARLSGNTIYF. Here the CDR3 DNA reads TGTGCCAGCAGTGAAGCCAGACTCTCTGGAAACACCATATATTTT.

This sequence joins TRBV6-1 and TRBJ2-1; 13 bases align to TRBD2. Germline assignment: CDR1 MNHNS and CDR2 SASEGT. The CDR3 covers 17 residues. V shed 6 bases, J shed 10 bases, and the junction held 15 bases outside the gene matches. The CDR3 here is CASSPRLAGGLSSEQFF. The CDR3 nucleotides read TGTGCCAGCAGCCCTCGACTAGCGGGGGGCCTCTCGTCCGAGCAGTTCTTC.

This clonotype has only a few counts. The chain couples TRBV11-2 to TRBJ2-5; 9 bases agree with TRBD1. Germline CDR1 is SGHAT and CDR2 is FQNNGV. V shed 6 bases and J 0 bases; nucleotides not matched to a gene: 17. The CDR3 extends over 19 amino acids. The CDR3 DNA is TGTGCCAGCAGGCATTACCCCGACAGGGGGGGAGTGTACCAAGAGACCCAGTACTTC. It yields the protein CASRHYPDRGGVYQETQYF.

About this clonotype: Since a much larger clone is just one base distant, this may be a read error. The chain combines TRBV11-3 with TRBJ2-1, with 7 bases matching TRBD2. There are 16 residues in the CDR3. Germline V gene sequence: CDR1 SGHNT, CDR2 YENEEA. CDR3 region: CASSSGTLSSYNERFF. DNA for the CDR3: TGTGCCAGCAGCAGCGGGACGCTTAGCTCCTACAATGAGCGGTTCTTC.

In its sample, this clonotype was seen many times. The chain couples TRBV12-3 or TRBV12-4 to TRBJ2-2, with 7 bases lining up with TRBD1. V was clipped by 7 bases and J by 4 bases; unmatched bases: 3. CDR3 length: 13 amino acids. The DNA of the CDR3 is TGTGCCAGCACCACAGGGGCCACCGGGGAGCTGTTTTTT. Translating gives CASTTGATGELFF.